This T cell receptor beta chain was captured in a study of blood T cell repertoires in COVID-19. As for the study in general: Whether acute or convalescent, the COVID-19 samples came from the United States, Italy and Spain. T cells, B-cell-depleted T cells, or PBMCs supplied cDNA or gDNA.

Those enrolled in Seattle joined during active infection and were followed longitudinally afterward. Authors' analysis steps: Amplifying reference gene primers gave estimates of nucleated cell counts. Clones were read by immunoSEQ multiplex PCR, and TCRdb kept only the in-frame ones, dropping some. V and J calls and clone size are copied from that table; D and trimming were computed from the DNA. The table includes approximately 200,000 clones, around 79% detected once. V was pared by 5 bases and J by 7 bases, with 13 bases between. The CDR3 spans 14 residues. CDR1 is SGDLS and CDR2 is YYNGEE in the germline V gene.

V is TRBV9 and J is TRBJ1-6; TRBD1 is a possible D gene (6 bases). Sequenced: peripheral blood. The sequence derives from a woman between 40 and 55 years old with COVID-19, enrolled during active disease. CDR3 protein: CASRGDTPNSPLHF. The CDR3 coding sequence is TGTGCCAGCAGAGGGGACACTCCAAATTCACCCCTCCACTTT.